What follows are 17 T cell receptor beta chains derived from one specimen sequenced in a study of beta chain features in type 1 diabetes. As every portion of the isolated RNA was reverse transcribed, the sequencing read expressed TCRB transcripts. Generated by immunoSEQ multiplex PCR, the TCRdb table keeps only in-frame clones and is missing some. Of 600,000 to 700,000 clones listed, around an eighth are singletons. Study-level results: Type 1 diabetes patients showed a moderate but significant shortening of TCRB CDR3s in all four CD4+ subsets.

No antigen is known for these receptors. The sequenced sample consisted of naive CD4+ T cells from blood. Receptors were obtained from a young man with type 1 diabetes.

This clone has only a few counts. V and J are TRBV15 and TRBJ2-5; 8 bases map to TRBD1. The CDR3 is made up of 14 amino acids. Trimming at V came to 8 bases and at J to 5 bases, leaving 10 bases not matched to a gene. CDR1 and CDR2 (germline): LNHNV, YYDKDF (reference sequence). The CDR3 coding sequence is TGTGCCACCTCCATAGACAGGGGCGGGGAGACCCAGTACTTC. This codes for CATSIDRGGETQYF.

This clone has only a few counts. The chain combines TRBV7-8 with TRBJ2-7; possible D gene TRBD1, 6 bases. CDR3 length: 14 residues. From germline, CDR1 is SGHVS and CDR2 FQNEAQ. V was trimmed by 5 bases and J by 3 bases, leaving 14 bases between them. The CDR3 protein is CASSTGTHRYEQYF. CDR3 DNA: TGTGCCAGCAGCACAGGGACCCACCGCTACGAGCAGTACTTC.

CDR3 DNA sequence: TGTGCCAGCAGTGAGCGGGCCCAGGGTCTCGACGAGCAGTACTTC. Translation: CASSERAQGLDEQYF. The chain employs TRBV25-1 and TRBJ2-7; either TRBD1 or TRBD2 may fit D (5 bases each). The germline V gene has CDR1 MGHDK and CDR2 SYGVNS. The ends were cut back, 3 bases at V and 5 bases at J, with 17 bases in the middle. This CDR3 has 15 amino acids.

This chain's CDR3 is CASSADRAEDEQFF. In nucleotides, the CDR3 is TGCGCCAGCAGCGCTGACCGGGCCGAGGATGAGCAGTTCTTC. The chain joins TRBV5-1 to TRBJ2-1; D unresolved. V was pared by 4 bases and J by 8 bases, with 16 bases between. Germline V lookup: CDR1 SGHRS, CDR2 YFSETQ. The CDR3 has 14 residues.

The genes are TRBV25-1 and TRBJ1-2, with D possibly TRBD1 on 5 matching bases. From germline, CDR1 is MGHDK and CDR2 SYGVNS. The V end was cut by 5 bases, the J end by 3 bases, with 10 bases between. The CDR3 has 13 residues. CDR3 loop: CASSPTDHYGYTF. The CDR3 bases are TGTGCCAGCAGTCCGACAGACCACTATGGCTACACCTTC.

This rearrangement joins TRBV5-1 to TRBJ1-1, with 7 nucleotides matching TRBD1. Unmatched junction bases numbered 5, after V lost 2 bases and J lost 1 base. The CDR3 runs 15 residues. The V gene's germline CDR1 is SGHRS and CDR2 YFSETQ. The CDR3 DNA reads as TGCGCCAGCAGCTTTATTGGGACAGAGAACACTGAAGCTTTCTTT. This codes for CASSFIGTENTEAFF.

V is TRBV25-1 and J is TRBJ2-7, with 9 positions matching TRBD1. The CDR3 loop spans 13 amino acids. V lost 5 bases to trimming and J lost 7 bases; unmatched junction nucleotides: 6. Germline V CDR1 and CDR2: MGHDK, SYGVNS. For the CDR3, the DNA is TGTGCCAGCAGTCCACAGGACAGGGGAGAGCAGTACTTC. It translates to CASSPQDRGEQYF.

This rearrangement joins TRBV29-1 to TRBJ1-2, with D uncertain. Trimming took 4 bases from V and 10 from J, leaving 34 bases between them. The CDR3 sequence is 18 residues long. Germline CDR1 SQVTM, CDR2 ANQGSEA. The CDR3 region has the DNA TGCAGCGTTGTTAGATTCTGGGCCGTCGGGTCCTCCACTGGGGACTACACCTTC. It is translated as CSVVRFWAVGSSTGDYTF. Using reference TRBV29-1 and TRBJ1-2 for the parts outside the CDR3, the full variable domain is SAVISQKPSRDICQRGTSLTIQCQVDSQVTMMFWYRQQPGQSLTLIATANQGSEATYESGFVIDKFPISRPNLTFSTLTVSNMSPEDSSIYLCSVVRFWAVGSSTGDYTFGSGTRLTVV.

This clone turned up a few times. The J gene is TRBJ1-2, the V gene TRBV6-5; TRBD1 agrees at 7 bases. CDR3 length: 14 amino acids. The germline gives CDR1 MNHEY, CDR2 SVGAGI. J lost 4 bases, V lost 5 bases, and 7 bases had no gene match. The CDR3 DNA reads as TGTGCCAGCAGTCGCGACAGGGATAGCTATGGCTACACCTTC. It yields the protein CASSRDRDSYGYTF.

This chain uses TRBV9 with TRBJ2-1, with D perhaps assigned TRBD1 or TRBD2 (5 bases each). This CDR3 contains 15 residues. CDR1 and CDR2 from the germline V gene are SGDLS and YYNGEE. The V and J ends lost 2 bases and 2 bases respectively, with 11 bases between them. The CDR3 loop reads CASSVAGTTYNEQFF. CDR3 DNA: TGTGCCAGCAGCGTTGCCGGGACCACCTACAATGAGCAGTTCTTC.

In this sample, this clone turned up a few times. This sample also contains other DNA sequences that code for the same CDR3. The gene calls are TRBV25-1 and TRBJ2-5; D is unclear. Trimming removed 0 bases at V and 5 bases at J, with 1 base between. CDR3 length equals 11 residues. Germline V gene lookup returns CDR1 MGHDK and CDR2 SYGVNS. CDR3 sequence (DNA): TGTGCCAGCAGTGAATACGAGACCCAGTACTTC. Residues: CASSEYETQYF.

CDR3 DNA: TGTGCCTGGAGCGGCTGGGGGCGGGGCACCGGGGAGCTGTTTTTT. It specifies CAWSGWGRGTGELFF. V usage is TRBV30 and J usage is TRBJ2-2, with D perhaps TRBD1 or TRBD2 (6 bases each). Germline loops: CDR1 GTSNPN, CDR2 SVGIG (reference sequence). V lost 3 bases to trimming and J lost 4 bases, with 15 bases between them. CDR3 length: 15 amino acids.

This clone was observed a handful of times. The chain has TRBV28 and TRBJ2-7, with TRBD2 matching over 7 bases. This CDR3 has 15 residues. CDR1 is MDHEN and CDR2 is SYDVKM in the germline V gene. With 5 bases clipped from V and 7 bases from J, the junction kept 14 bases outside the gene matches. The CDR3 here is CASSPSGALVGEQYF. In DNA form, the CDR3 reads TGTGCCAGCAGTCCCAGCGGGGCTCTCGTGGGGGAGCAGTACTTC.

Only a few counts were recorded for this clone. This chain connects TRBV30 to TRBJ2-5; 8 nucleotides align to TRBD2. The CDR3 spans 14 residues. The V gene end was trimmed by 4 bases and the J gene end by 4 bases; junction bases not matched to a gene: 8. Germline V gives CDR1 GTSNPN, CDR2 SVGIG (reference sequence). The CDR3 nucleotides are TGTGCCTGGACACCGGGACTAGAGGGAGAGACCCAGTACTTC. This gives the protein CAWTPGLEGETQYF.

This clone has only a few counts. The chain is built from TRBV23-1 and TRBJ1-6; no firm D call. TRBV23-1 is flagged as an ORF with uncertain function. V dropped 2 bases and J dropped 9 bases, with 11 bases sitting between them. The CDR3 has 14 amino acids. The CDR3: CASSQGRGSSPLHF. The CDR3 bases are TGCGCCAGCAGTCAAGGGAGAGGGAGTTCACCCCTCCACTTT.

The sample holds a few counts of this clone. This specimen includes other DNA sequences encoding the same CDR3. The rearrangement uses TRBV30 and TRBJ1-2, with D uncertain. The germline V gene encodes CDR1 GTSNPN and CDR2 SVGIG (reference sequence). V shed 1 base and J shed 2 bases, with 5 bases lying between them. The CDR3 has 12 amino acids. The CDR3 reads CAWSAGNYGYTF. The CDR3 DNA reads TGTGCCTGGAGTGCAGGAAACTATGGCTACACCTTC.

Only a few counts were recorded for this clone. The chain joins TRBV5-6 to TRBJ1-5, with 9 bases aligning to TRBD1. Germline values: CDR1 SGHDT, CDR2 YYEEEE. V dropped 4 bases and J dropped 6; count of bases not matched to a gene: 5. This CDR3 comprises 14 residues. CDR3 in amino acids: CASSLTGGSQPQHF. The CDR3 nucleotides are TGTGCCAGCAGCCTCACAGGGGGCAGTCAGCCCCAGCATTTT.